The sample holds a few counts of the clone carrying this TCR beta chain. What it binds is unknown. Other DNA sequences in this sample translate to the same CDR3. PCR employed 60 Vbeta and 13 Jbeta primers. Sequencing was performed with immunoSEQ multiplex PCR; in TCRdb, only in-frame clones are kept and a portion is missing. The sample has some 120,000 clones; about 8.5% are singletons. The data derive from a study of cytomegalovirus exposure and HLA in healthy donors. Regarding the study as a whole: Reportedly, fewer N-insertions than the approximately 700-donor mean appeared in an Asian-associated ancestry cluster in a later analysis. There were a few CMV-associated chains whose specificity for CMV antigens was confirmed in vitro.

The sample comprised PBMCs. This clonotype was sampled from a man aged 35 to 55 in good health and CMV-seronegative.

The CDR3 spells CASSIGSPGELFF. Here the CDR3 DNA reads TGTGCCAGTAGTATTGGCTCTCCCGGGGAGCTGTTTTTT. V and J are TRBV19 and TRBJ2-2; D unresolved. Germline V gene sequence: CDR1 LNHDA, CDR2 SQIVND (reference sequence). V was shortened by 3 bases and J by 6 bases, with 8 bases between the two germline ends. CDR3 length equals 13 residues.